The rows below give T cell receptor beta chains drawn from one sample of a study of shared clonotypes between healthy human individuals. TCRdb's table, derived via immunoSEQ multiplex PCR, lists solely in-frame clones and lacks some. Counted here are fewer than 1.8 million clones, approximately 98.5% occurring once; the ten biggest clones make up approximately 0.4%. What was sequenced was naive CD4+ T cells sorted from blood. Receptors were obtained from a man aged 30 to 45 in good health. The CDR3 runs from the conserved cysteine through the conserved F or W. Fields, in order: CDR3 protein, CDR3 DNA, J gene, V gene, D gene, clone size. A D gene is named only where the DNA matches it firmly. The size of a clone is reported for some rows only, either as once, few or many, or as a class for expanded clones.

CDR3: CASSLQETQYF
DNA: TGTGCCAGCAGCCTCCAAGAGACCCAGTACTTC
J: TRBJ2-5
V: TRBV7-6
D: .
size: .

CDR3: CASSQGLAGTNEQFF
DNA: TGCGCCAGCAGCCAGGGACTAGCGGGAACGAATGAGCAGTTCTTC
J: TRBJ2-1
V: TRBV4-3
D: TRBD2
size: .

CDR3: CASSIGGPGGTYEQYF
DNA: TGTGCCAGCAGCATTGGGGGGCCAGGAGGCACCTACGAGCAGTACTTC
J: TRBJ2-7
V: TRBV28
D: .
size: .

CDR3: CASSSSAGANVLTF
DNA: TGCGCCAGCAGCTCTAGCGCTGGGGCCAACGTCCTGACTTTC
J: TRBJ2-6
V: TRBV5-1
D: .
size: .

CDR3: CASRSETGGLPQHF
DNA: TGTGCCAGCCGGAGTGAGACAGGGGGCTTGCCCCAGCATTTT
J: TRBJ1-5
V: TRBV2
D: TRBD1
size: .

CDR3: CASSAPHGGSSYEQYF
DNA: TGTGCCAGCAGTGCCCCCCATGGAGGGAGCTCCTACGAGCAGTACTTC
J: TRBJ2-7
V: TRBV6-1
D: .
size: .

CDR3: CASKNSGNTIYF
DNA: TGTGCCAGCAAGAACTCTGGAAACACCATATATTTT
J: TRBJ1-3
V: TRBV2
D: .
size: .

CDR3: CASSLPTGGASSYNEQFF
DNA: TGTGCCAGCAGCTTACCCACTGGTGGAGCAAGCTCCTACAATGAGCAGTTCTTC
J: TRBJ2-1
V: TRBV7-8
D: .
size: once

CDR3: CASSGDRGFNYEQYF
DNA: TGTGCCAGCAGTGGGGACAGGGGATTTAACTACGAGCAGTACTTC
J: TRBJ2-7
V: TRBV2
D: TRBD1
size: once

CDR3: CASSTGLAGQETQYF
DNA: TGCGCCAGCAGCACGGGACTAGCGGGGCAAGAGACCCAGTACTTC
J: TRBJ2-5
V: TRBV5-1
D: TRBD2
size: .

CDR3: CASSQDGVAAYNEQFF
DNA: TGCGCCAGCAGCCAAGATGGGGTAGCGGCATACAATGAGCAGTTCTTC
J: TRBJ2-1
V: TRBV4-1
D: .
size: .

CDR3: CASSRGTYEQYF
DNA: TGTGCCAGTAGTCGGGGCACCTACGAGCAGTACTTC
J: TRBJ2-7
V: TRBV19
D: .
size: .

CDR3: CASSPSLSAYSYEQYF
DNA: TGTGCCAGCTCACCATCCTTATCAGCCTATTCCTACGAGCAGTACTTC
J: TRBJ2-7
V: TRBV18
D: .
size: .

CDR3: CSVAGGPETQYF
DNA: TGCAGCGTTGCGGGGGGGCCGGAGACCCAGTACTTC
J: TRBJ2-5
V: TRBV29-1
D: TRBD2
size: once

CDR3: CASTAGRGTNYEQYF
DNA: TGCGCCAGCACCGCCGGCAGGGGGACCAACTACGAGCAGTACTTC
J: TRBJ2-7
V: TRBV5-1
D: TRBD1
size: .

CDR3: CASSSDTATNEKLFF
DNA: TGTGCCAGCAGCTCTGACACTGCAACTAATGAAAAACTGTTTTTT
J: TRBJ1-4
V: TRBV7-9
D: .
size: .

CDR3: CASSPSGRKRETQYF
DNA: TGTGCCAGCAGCCCTAGCGGGAGGAAGCGAGAGACCCAGTACTTC
J: TRBJ2-5
V: TRBV5-4
D: TRBD2
size: .

CDR3: CASSLELAGGRNEQFF
DNA: TGCGCCAGCAGCTTGGAACTAGCGGGAGGGCGGAATGAGCAGTTCTTC
J: TRBJ2-1
V: TRBV5-1
D: TRBD2
size: .

CDR3: CASASTGKETQYF
DNA: TGTGCCAGCGCGTCTACAGGGAAAGAGACCCAGTACTTC
J: TRBJ2-5
V: TRBV6-1
D: .
size: .

CDR3: CASSYQIAGNTYEQYF
DNA: TGTGCCAGCAGTTATCAGATAGCAGGGAATACCTACGAGCAGTACTTC
J: TRBJ2-7
V: TRBV28
D: .
size: .

CDR3: CASSQRGQGLLYEQYF
DNA: TGTGCCAGCAGCCAGAGGGGACAGGGTCTGCTTTACGAGCAGTACTTC
J: TRBJ2-7
V: TRBV14
D: TRBD1
size: .

CDR3: CASSSRDLSGNTIYF
DNA: TGTGCCAGCAGCTCACGGGACCTCTCTGGAAACACCATATATTTT
J: TRBJ1-3
V: TRBV11-2
D: .
size: .

CDR3: CASSLARERGMSKNIQYF
DNA: TGTGCCAGCAGCTTGGCCAGGGAAAGGGGAATGTCCAAAAACATTCAGTACTTC
J: TRBJ2-4
V: TRBV5-5
D: .
size: once

CDR3: CASSLKGHQETQYF
DNA: TGTGCCAGCAGCTTGAAGGGCCACCAAGAGACCCAGTACTTC
J: TRBJ2-5
V: TRBV7-2
D: .
size: .

CDR3: CSYRMGNQPQHF
DNA: TGCAGCTACCGTATGGGCAATCAGCCCCAGCATTTT
J: TRBJ1-5
V: TRBV29-1
D: .
size: .

CDR3: CASRSDSYNEQFF
DNA: TGTGCCAGCAGATCTGACAGTTACAATGAGCAGTTCTTC
J: TRBJ2-1
V: TRBV6-5
D: .
size: .

CDR3: CASSGGSHATNEKLFF
DNA: TGTGCCAGCAGTGGAGGTAGCCACGCAACTAATGAAAAACTGTTTTTT
J: TRBJ1-4
V: TRBV28
D: .
size: .

CDR3: CASRGQEGKQYF
DNA: TGTGCCAGCAGAGGACAGGAAGGCAAGCAGTACTTC
J: TRBJ2-7
V: TRBV7-2
D: TRBD1
size: .

CDR3: CASSLPDRVVHNEQFF
DNA: TGTGCCAGCAGCTTACCCGACAGGGTTGTCCACAATGAGCAGTTCTTC
J: TRBJ2-1
V: TRBV5-6
D: TRBD1
size: .

CDR3: CASSLLSSNYGYTF
DNA: TGTGCCAGCAGTTTATTGAGCTCTAACTATGGCTACACCTTC
J: TRBJ1-2
V: TRBV28
D: .
size: few

CDR3: CATSGVAGGPRNEQFF
DNA: TGTGCCACCAGCGGAGTAGCGGGAGGGCCGAGGAATGAGCAGTTCTTC
J: TRBJ2-1
V: TRBV15
D: TRBD2
size: .

CDR3: CASGLLAGRGSYNEQFF
DNA: TGTGCTAGTGGTTTGCTGGCGGGGCGAGGCTCCTACAATGAGCAGTTCTTC
J: TRBJ2-1
V: TRBV12-5
D: .
size: once

CDR3: CASSLLGGRNTGELFF
DNA: TGTGCCAGCAGTTTACTAGGCGGGCGGAACACCGGGGAGCTGTTTTTT
J: TRBJ2-2
V: TRBV27
D: .
size: .

CDR3: CASSPNLPRLSKNIQYF
DNA: TGCGCCAGCAGCCCTAATCTTCCGCGACTTAGCAAAAACATTCAGTACTTC
J: TRBJ2-4
V: TRBV4-3
D: .
size: .

CDR3: CASSYGGRSYEQYF
DNA: TGTGCCAGCAGTTACGGCGGGAGATCCTACGAGCAGTACTTC
J: TRBJ2-7
V: TRBV6-5
D: TRBD2
size: .

CDR3: CSTNQPQHF
DNA: TGCAGTACCAATCAGCCCCAGCATTTT
J: TRBJ1-5
V: TRBV20-1
D: .
size: once

CDR3: CASSLGLAGGHNEQFF
DNA: TGTGCCAGCAGCTTAGGACTAGCGGGAGGCCACAATGAGCAGTTCTTC
J: TRBJ2-1
V: TRBV7-2
D: TRBD2
size: .

CDR3: CATQETGQQYF
DNA: TGTGCCACTCAAGAGACAGGGCAGCAGTACTTC
J: TRBJ2-7
V: TRBV6-5
D: TRBD1
size: .

CDR3: CASSPLSGDESKNIQYF
DNA: TGTGCCAGCAGCCCCCTTTCAGGGGATGAATCCAAAAACATTCAGTACTTC
J: TRBJ2-4
V: TRBV7-2
D: .
size: .

CDR3: CASSQRTQGYTF
DNA: TGTGCCAGCAGTCAACGGACTCAGGGCTACACCTTC
J: TRBJ1-2
V: TRBV6-6
D: .
size: once

CDR3: CASSREASYEQYF
DNA: TGTGCCAGTAGTAGAGAGGCGTCCTACGAGCAGTACTTC
J: TRBJ2-7
V: TRBV19
D: .
size: .

CDR3: CASSLAPNYEQYF
DNA: TGCGCCAGCAGCTTGGCACCCAACTACGAGCAGTACTTC
J: TRBJ2-7
V: TRBV5-1
D: .
size: .

CDR3: CASSLDRRNTGELFF
DNA: TGTGCCAGCAGCTTAGACAGAAGGAACACCGGGGAGCTGTTTTTT
J: TRBJ2-2
V: TRBV7-2
D: .
size: .

CDR3: CASSLRLGTYNEQFF
DNA: TGTGCCAGCAGCTTACGGCTAGGAACCTACAATGAGCAGTTCTTC
J: TRBJ2-1
V: TRBV7-8
D: .
size: .

CDR3: CASSQGTGYEQYF
DNA: TGCGCCAGCAGCCAAGGGACAGGATACGAGCAGTACTTC
J: TRBJ2-7
V: TRBV4-3
D: TRBD1
size: .

CDR3: CASRGTGDLAFF
DNA: TGTGCCAGCAGGGGGACAGGGGATTTGGCTTTCTTT
J: TRBJ1-1
V: TRBV6-5
D: TRBD1
size: .

CDR3: CASTITGAQETQYF
DNA: TGTGCCAGCACCATAACCGGGGCCCAAGAGACCCAGTACTTC
J: TRBJ2-5
V: TRBV7-9
D: .
size: .

CDR3: CASKLAGEGNEQFF
DNA: TGCGCCAGCAAACTAGCGGGAGAAGGCAATGAGCAGTTCTTC
J: TRBJ2-1
V: TRBV5-1
D: TRBD2
size: .

CDR3: CASARDLNYGYTF
DNA: TGTGCTAGTGCCCGGGATCTTAACTATGGCTACACCTTC
J: TRBJ1-2
V: TRBV12-5
D: .
size: .

CDR3: CAISEIVGNEQFF
DNA: TGTGCCATCAGTGAGATTGTGGGGAATGAGCAGTTCTTC
J: TRBJ2-1
V: TRBV10-3
D: .
size: .

CDR3: CASSLEGLVYEQYF
DNA: TGTGCCAGCAGCTTGGAAGGGCTGGTCTACGAGCAGTACTTC
J: TRBJ2-7
V: TRBV5-6
D: .
size: .

CDR3: CASSLGGSGTGELFF
DNA: TGTGCCAGCAGCTTAGGCGGGAGTGGCACCGGGGAGCTGTTTTTT
J: TRBJ2-2
V: TRBV11-2
D: TRBD2
size: once

CDR3: CASTGSGDAQYF
DNA: TGTGCCAGCACCGGGTCAGGGGACGCCCAGTACTTC
J: TRBJ2-5
V: TRBV28
D: .
size: .

CDR3: CASSLAGGREQYF
DNA: TGCGCCAGCAGCCTTGCAGGGGGCAGGGAGCAGTACTTC
J: TRBJ2-7
V: TRBV5-1
D: TRBD1
size: .

CDR3: CASSPSSYEQYF
DNA: TGTGCCAGCAGCCCTAGCTCCTACGAGCAGTACTTC
J: TRBJ2-7
V: TRBV6-6
D: .
size: .

CDR3: CASSLLGQPQHF
DNA: TGTGCCAGCAGTTTATTGGGTCAGCCCCAGCATTTT
J: TRBJ1-5
V: TRBV28
D: .
size: few

CDR3: CASSLRVAGGEETQYF
DNA: TGCGCCAGCAGCTTGAGAGTAGCGGGAGGGGAGGAGACCCAGTACTTC
J: TRBJ2-5
V: TRBV5-1
D: TRBD2
size: .

CDR3: CASSVGLAGGSRETQYF
DNA: TGTGCCAGCAGCGTTGGGCTAGCGGGAGGTAGTCGAGAGACCCAGTACTTC
J: TRBJ2-5
V: TRBV9
D: TRBD2
size: few

CDR3: CASSVGGGQSYNEQFF
DNA: TGTGCCAGCAGCGTAGGAGGGGGCCAGTCCTACAATGAGCAGTTCTTC
J: TRBJ2-1
V: TRBV9
D: TRBD1
size: .

CDR3: CASSLGGVEEKLFF
DNA: TGCGCCAGCAGCTTAGGGGGAGTGGAAGAAAAACTGTTTTTT
J: TRBJ1-4
V: TRBV5-1
D: .
size: once